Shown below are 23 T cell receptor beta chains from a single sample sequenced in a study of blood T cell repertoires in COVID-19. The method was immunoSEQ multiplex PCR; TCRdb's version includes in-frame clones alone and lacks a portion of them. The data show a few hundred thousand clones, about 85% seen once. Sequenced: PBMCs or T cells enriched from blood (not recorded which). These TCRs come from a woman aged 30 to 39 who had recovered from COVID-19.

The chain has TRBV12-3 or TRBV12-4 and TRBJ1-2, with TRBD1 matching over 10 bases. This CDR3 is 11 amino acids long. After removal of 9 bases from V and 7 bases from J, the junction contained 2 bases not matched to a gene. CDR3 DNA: TGTGCCAGTCGACAGGGGGCTGGCTACACCTTC. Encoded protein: CASRQGAGYTF.

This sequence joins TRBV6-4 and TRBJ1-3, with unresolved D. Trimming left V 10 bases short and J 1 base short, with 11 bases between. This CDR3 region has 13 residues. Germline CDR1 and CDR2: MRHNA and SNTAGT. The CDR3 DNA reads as TGTGCCACCTCCCCTAATTCTGGAAACACCATATATTTT. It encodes CATSPNSGNTIYF.

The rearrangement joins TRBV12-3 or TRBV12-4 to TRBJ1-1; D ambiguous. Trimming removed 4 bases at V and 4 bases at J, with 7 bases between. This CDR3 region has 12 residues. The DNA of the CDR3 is TGTGCCAGCAGTTGGGCAGTCACTGAAGCTTTCTTT. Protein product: CASSWAVTEAFF.

The CDR3 DNA sequence: TGTGCCAGCAGTTCCCGGGACAGGGGGCTCTACGAGCAGTACTTC. Protein product: CASSSRDRGLYEQYF. The chain employs TRBV6-5 and TRBJ2-7, with TRBD1 identical over 12 bases. The CDR3 covers 15 residues. The junction had 4 bases not matched to a gene; V was cut back by 4 bases and J by 3 bases. Germline loops: CDR1 MNHEY, CDR2 SVGAGI.

CDR3 nucleotide sequence: TGTGCCAGCAGCAGCCTAGCGGGGGGGCAAGAGACCCAGTACTTC. This encodes CASSSLAGGQETQYF. The chain combines TRBV9 with TRBJ2-5; the match to TRBD2 covers 12 bases. Germline lookup yields CDR1 SGDLS and CDR2 YYNGEE. The CDR3 is made up of 15 amino acids. V lost 4 bases to trimming and J lost 2 bases; unmatched junction nucleotides: 3.

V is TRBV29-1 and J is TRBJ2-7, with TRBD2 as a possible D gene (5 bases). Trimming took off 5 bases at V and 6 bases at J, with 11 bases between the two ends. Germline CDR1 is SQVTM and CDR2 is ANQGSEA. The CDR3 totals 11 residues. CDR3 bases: TGCAGCGTTAGATCGGGAAGCGAGCAGTACTTC. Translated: CSVRSGSEQYF.

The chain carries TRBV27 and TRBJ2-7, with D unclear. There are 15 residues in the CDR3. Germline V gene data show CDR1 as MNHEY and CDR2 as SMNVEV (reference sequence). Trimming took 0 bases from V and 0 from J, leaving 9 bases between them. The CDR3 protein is CASSLSSRASYEQYF. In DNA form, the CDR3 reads TGTGCCAGCAGTTTATCTAGTCGTGCCTCCTACGAGCAGTACTTC.

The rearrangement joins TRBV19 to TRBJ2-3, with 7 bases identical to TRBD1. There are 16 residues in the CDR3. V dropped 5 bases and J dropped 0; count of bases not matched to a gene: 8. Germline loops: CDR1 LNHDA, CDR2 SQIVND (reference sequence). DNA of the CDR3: TGTGCCAGTAGTGTTACGGGACAGCCGAGCACAGATACGCAGTATTTT. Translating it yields CASSVTGQPSTDTQYF.

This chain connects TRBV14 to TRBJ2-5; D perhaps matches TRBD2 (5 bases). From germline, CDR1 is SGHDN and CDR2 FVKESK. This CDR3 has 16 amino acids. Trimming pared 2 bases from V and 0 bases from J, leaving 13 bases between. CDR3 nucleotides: TGTGCCAGCAGCCAATTCACGGGGAAGTACCAAGAGACCCAGTACTTC. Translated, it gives CASSQFTGKYQETQYF.

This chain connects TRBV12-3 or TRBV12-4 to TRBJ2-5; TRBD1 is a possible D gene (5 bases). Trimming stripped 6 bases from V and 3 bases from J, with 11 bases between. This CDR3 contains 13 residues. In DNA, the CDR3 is TGTGCCAGCAGCCGGACACCAGAAGAGACCCAGTACTTC. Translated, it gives CASSRTPEETQYF.

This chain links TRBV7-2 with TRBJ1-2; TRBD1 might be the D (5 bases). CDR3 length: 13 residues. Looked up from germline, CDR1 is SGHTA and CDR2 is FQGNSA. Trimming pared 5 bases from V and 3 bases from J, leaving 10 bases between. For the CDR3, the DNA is TGTGCCAGCAGCGCTGACAGCCACTATGGCTACACCTTC. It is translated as CASSADSHYGYTF.

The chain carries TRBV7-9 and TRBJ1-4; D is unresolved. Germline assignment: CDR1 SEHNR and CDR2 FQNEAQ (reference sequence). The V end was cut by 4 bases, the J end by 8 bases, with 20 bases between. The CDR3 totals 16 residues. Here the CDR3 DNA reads TGTGCCAGCAGCTCTAACCCCGCGGGAGGGCGCGAAAAACTGTTTTTT. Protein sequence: CASSSNPAGGREKLFF.

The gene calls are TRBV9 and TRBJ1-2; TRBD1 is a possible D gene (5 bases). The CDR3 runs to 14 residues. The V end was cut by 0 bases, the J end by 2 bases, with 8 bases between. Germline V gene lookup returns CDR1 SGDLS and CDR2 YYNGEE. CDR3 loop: CASSVGSGNYGYTF. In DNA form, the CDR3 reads TGTGCCAGCAGCGTAGGTTCAGGGAACTATGGCTACACCTTC.

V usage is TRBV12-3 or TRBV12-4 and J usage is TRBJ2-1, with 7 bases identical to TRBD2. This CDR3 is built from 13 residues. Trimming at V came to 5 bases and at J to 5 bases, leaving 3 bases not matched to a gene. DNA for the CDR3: TGTGCCAGCAGTCACGGACTAGACAATGAGCAGTTCTTC. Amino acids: CASSHGLDNEQFF.

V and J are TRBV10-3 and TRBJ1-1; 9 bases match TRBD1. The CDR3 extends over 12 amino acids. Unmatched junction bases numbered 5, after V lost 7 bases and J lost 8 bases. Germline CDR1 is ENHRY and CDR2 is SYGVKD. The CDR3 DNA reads TGTGCCATCAAGGGACAGGGCCAAGAAGCTTTCTTT. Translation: CAIKGQGQEAFF.

DNA of the CDR3: TGTGCCAGCAGCTCGACGCCGCAGGTTGAAGCTTTCTTT. Its translation: CASSSTPQVEAFF. The V and J genes are TRBV5-4 and TRBJ1-1; D gene uncertain. V lost 3 bases and J 7 bases, leaving 13 bases between the germline ends. The CDR3 sequence is 13 residues long. Looked up from germline, CDR1 is SGHNT and CDR2 is YYREEE (reference sequence). The full variable domain, its missing parts supplied by reference TRBV5-4 and TRBJ1-1, is ETGVTQSPTHLIKTRGQQVTLRCSSQSGHNTVSWYQQALGQGPQFIFQYYREEENGRGNFPPRFSGLQFPNYSSELNVNALELDDSALYLCASSSTPQVEAFFGQGTRLTVV.

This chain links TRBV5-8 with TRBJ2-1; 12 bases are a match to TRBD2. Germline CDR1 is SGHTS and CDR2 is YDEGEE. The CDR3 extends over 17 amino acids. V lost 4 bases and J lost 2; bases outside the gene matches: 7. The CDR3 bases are TGTGCCAGCAGCGCCGAAGGACTAGCGGGGACCTACAATGAGCAGTTCTTC. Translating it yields CASSAEGLAGTYNEQFF.

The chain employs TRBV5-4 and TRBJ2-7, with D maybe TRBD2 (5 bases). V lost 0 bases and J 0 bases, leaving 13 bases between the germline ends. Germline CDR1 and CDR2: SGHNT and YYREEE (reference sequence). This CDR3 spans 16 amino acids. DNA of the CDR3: TGTGCCAGCAGCTTGGGGAGAGGGAGCCCCTCCTACGAGCAGTACTTC. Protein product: CASSLGRGSPSYEQYF. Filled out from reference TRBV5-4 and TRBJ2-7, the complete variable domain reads ETGVTQSPTHLIKTRGQQVTLRCSSQSGHNTVSWYQQALGQGPQFIFQYYREEENGRGNFPPRFSGLQFPNYSSELNVNALELDDSALYLCASSLGRGSPSYEQYFGPGTRLTVT.

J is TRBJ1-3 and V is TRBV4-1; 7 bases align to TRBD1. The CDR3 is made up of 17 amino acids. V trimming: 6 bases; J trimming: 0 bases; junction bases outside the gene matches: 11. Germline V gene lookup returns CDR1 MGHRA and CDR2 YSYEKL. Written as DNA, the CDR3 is TGCGCCAGCAGGGATACGTCAGACAGGGCCTCTGGAAACACCATATATTTT. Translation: CASRDTSDRASGNTIYF.

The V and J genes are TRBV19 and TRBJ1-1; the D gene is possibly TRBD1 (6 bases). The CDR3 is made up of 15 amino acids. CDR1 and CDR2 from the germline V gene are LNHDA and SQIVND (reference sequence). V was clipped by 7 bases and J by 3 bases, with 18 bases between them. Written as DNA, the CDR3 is TGTGCCAGTACCAGACGTGGGGGCAGGGACACTGAAGCTTTCTTT. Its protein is CASTRRGGRDTEAFF.

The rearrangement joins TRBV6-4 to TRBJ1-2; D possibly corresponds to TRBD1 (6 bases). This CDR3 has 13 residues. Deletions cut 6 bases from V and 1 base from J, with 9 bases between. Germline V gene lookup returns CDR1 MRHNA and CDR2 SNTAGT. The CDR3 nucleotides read TGTGCCAGCAGCAAAGGGGGTAACTATGGCTACACCTTC. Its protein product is CASSKGGNYGYTF.

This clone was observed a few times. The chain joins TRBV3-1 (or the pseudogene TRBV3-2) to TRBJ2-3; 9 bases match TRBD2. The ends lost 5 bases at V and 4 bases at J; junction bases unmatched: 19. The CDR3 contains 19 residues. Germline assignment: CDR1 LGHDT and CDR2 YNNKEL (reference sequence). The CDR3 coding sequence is TGTGCCAGCAGCTTAACACGAGGTAGCGGGGGAAGGGGGGCAGATACGCAGTATTTT. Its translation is CASSLTRGSGGRGADTQYF.

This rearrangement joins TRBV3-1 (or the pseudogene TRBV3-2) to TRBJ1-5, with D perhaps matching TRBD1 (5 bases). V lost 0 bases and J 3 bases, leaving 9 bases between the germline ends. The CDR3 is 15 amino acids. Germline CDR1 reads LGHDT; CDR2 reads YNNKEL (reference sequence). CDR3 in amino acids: CASSQEGGPNQPQHF. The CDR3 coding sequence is TGTGCCAGCAGCCAAGAGGGGGGACCCAATCAGCCCCAGCATTTT.